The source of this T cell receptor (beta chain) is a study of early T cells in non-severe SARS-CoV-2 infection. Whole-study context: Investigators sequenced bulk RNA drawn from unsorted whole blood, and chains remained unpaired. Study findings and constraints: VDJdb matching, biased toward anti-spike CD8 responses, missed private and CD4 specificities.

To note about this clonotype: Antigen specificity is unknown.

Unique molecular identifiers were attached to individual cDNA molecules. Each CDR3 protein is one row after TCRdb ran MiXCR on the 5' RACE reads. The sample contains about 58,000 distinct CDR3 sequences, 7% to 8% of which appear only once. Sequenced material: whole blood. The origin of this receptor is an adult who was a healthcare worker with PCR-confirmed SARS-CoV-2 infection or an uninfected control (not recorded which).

The CDR3 is CSATPAGRNEQFF. The CDR3, as DNA: TGCAGTGCTACCCCAGCGGGACGCAATGAGCAGTTCTTC. The chain joins TRBV20-1 to TRBJ2-1; the match to TRBD2 covers 7 bases. Looked up from germline, CDR1 is DFQATT and CDR2 is SNEGSKA (reference sequence). This CDR3 spans 13 amino acids. With 4 bases clipped from V and 6 bases from J, the junction kept 6 bases outside the gene matches.